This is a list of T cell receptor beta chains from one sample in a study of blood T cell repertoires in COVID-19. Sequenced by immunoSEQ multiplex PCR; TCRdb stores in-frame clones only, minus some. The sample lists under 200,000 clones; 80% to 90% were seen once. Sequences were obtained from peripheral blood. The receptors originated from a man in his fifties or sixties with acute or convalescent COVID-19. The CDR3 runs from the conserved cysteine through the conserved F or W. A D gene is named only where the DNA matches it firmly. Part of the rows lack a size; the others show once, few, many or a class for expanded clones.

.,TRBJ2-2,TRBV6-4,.,.,CASSSSDITGELFF
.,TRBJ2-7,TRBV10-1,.,TGCGCCAGCAGTGGGACATCCGAAGGGGTCTACGAGCAGTACTTC,CASSGTSEGVYEQYF
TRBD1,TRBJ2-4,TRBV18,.,TGTGCCAGCTCACCCATCCTATCCATAACTACAGGGGGCGCCAAAAACATTCAGTACTTC,CASSPILSITTGGAKNIQYF
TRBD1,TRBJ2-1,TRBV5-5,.,TGTGCCAGCAGACCGGGACAGGGAGAGAACAATGAGCAGTTCTTC,CASRPGQGENNEQFF
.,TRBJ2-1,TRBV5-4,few,TGTGCCAGCAGCTCTGAGAACAGGGCCCCTCAGTTCTTC,CASSSENRAPQFF
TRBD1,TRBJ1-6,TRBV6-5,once,TGTGCCAGCAGTTACGCCAACAGGGGAGATTCACCCCTCCACTTT,CASSYANRGDSPLHF
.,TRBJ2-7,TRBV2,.,TGTGCCAGCAGCCGGGTCGTCGGGACTGGCCAGGAGCAGTACTTC,CASSRVVGTGQEQYF
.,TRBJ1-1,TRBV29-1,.,TGCAGCGTGAGACCCGGGGGGGGCCCTGAAGCTTTCTTT,CSVRPGGGPEAFF
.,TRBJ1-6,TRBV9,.,TGTGCCAGCAGCGTAGTGCAGGGTTCACCCCTCCACTTT,CASSVVQGSPLHF
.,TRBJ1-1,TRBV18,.,TGTGCCAGCTCACCACTTATTGGGGCTGAGAACACTGAAGCTTTCTTT,CASSPLIGAENTEAFF
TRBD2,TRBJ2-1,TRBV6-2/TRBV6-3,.,TGTGCCAGCAGTTCCCGACTAGCGTCCTCCTACAATGAGCAGTTCTTC,CASSSRLASSYNEQFF
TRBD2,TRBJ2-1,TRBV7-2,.,TGTGCCAGCAGCCTCCAGCCTAGCGGCGCCTACAATGAGCAGTTCTTC,CASSLQPSGAYNEQFF
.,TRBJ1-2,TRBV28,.,TGTGCCAGCAGCCGGCTTAGACAGCTAGGGGACTATGGCTACACCTTC,CASSRLRQLGDYGYTF
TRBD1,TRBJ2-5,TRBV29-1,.,TGCAGCGTGGCCCTGACAGGGTTCTCGGAGACCCAGTACTTC,CSVALTGFSETQYF
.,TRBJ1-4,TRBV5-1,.,TGCGCCAGCAGCGCACCGGGACAACGAGAAAAACTGTTTTTT,CASSAPGQREKLFF
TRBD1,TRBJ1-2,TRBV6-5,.,TGTGCCAGCAGGGGGAACAGGGGCGACGGCTACACCTTC,CASRGNRGDGYTF